This TCR beta chain was documented in a study of identical twins. General study findings and limits: Within cord blood, abundant beta clonotypes carried fewer insertions, but memory repertoires showed no such trend. Weaker excess sharing between twins was seen in beta out-of-frame sequences.

In germline, CDR1 is SGDLS, CDR2 YYNGEE. Between the trimmed V and J ends, which lost 4 bases and 7 bases, there was a span of 22 bases. This CDR3 spans 16 amino acids. Each cDNA held unique molecular identifiers, and template switching gave it a universal primer site. MiXCR, run by TCRdb on the 5' RACE reads, gives a single entry per CDR3 protein. The table records under 800,000 distinct CDR3 sequences, about 20% of them present only once. This clonotype was counted between two and nine times. Its target is not known. These records were also assigned to another study, of T cells expressing NK-cell markers. That publication notes: Sorting of alpha-beta TCR T cells alone was achieved in several experiments with an anti-gamma-delta TCR antibody.

This TCR was recovered from a woman younger than 35 in good health. Sequenced input: PBMCs. The rearrangement uses TRBV9 and TRBJ2-3; possibly TRBD2 for D (6 bases). This chain's CDR3 is CASSTTPGLYANTQYF. CDR3 nucleotides: TGTGCCAGCAGCACGACGCCGGGACTCTATGCAAATACGCAGTATTTT. Looking up the rest from reference TRBV9 and TRBJ2-3 gives the full variable domain: DSGVTQTPKHLITATGQRVTLRCSPRSGDLSVYWYQQSLDQGLQFLIQYYNGEERAKGNILERFSAQQFPDLHSELNLSSLELGDSALYFCASSTTPGLYANTQYFGPGTRLTVL.